This is a list of T cell receptor beta chains from one sample in a study of cytomegalovirus exposure and HLA in healthy donors. Assay: immunoSEQ multiplex PCR; the TCRdb copy retains only in-frame clones and omits some. The data hold some 130,000 clones, with around four fifths observed a single time. Sequenced: PBMCs. The receptors stem from a man between 25 and 39 years old in good health and CMV-seropositive. Both conserved end residues are trimmed from each CDR3. The order of the fields is V gene, J gene, CDR3 protein.

V gene: TRBV18; J gene: TRBJ1-5; CDR3 protein: ASSPAEVNQPQH
V gene: TRBV2; J gene: TRBJ1-5; CDR3 protein: ASSSQGAGNQPQH
V gene: TRBV6-6; J gene: TRBJ2-1; CDR3 protein: ASRPGLPYNEQF
V gene: TRBV7-9; J gene: TRBJ2-3; CDR3 protein: ASSLVQGSTDTQY
V gene: TRBV5-1; J gene: TRBJ2-2; CDR3 protein: ASSSGNTGELF
V gene: TRBV6-5; J gene: TRBJ1-2; CDR3 protein: ASREQGGDNYGYT
V gene: TRBV5-1; J gene: TRBJ1-6; CDR3 protein: ASSPDRGFSSPLH
V gene: TRBV2; J gene: TRBJ1-3; CDR3 protein: ASSEHSGISGNTIY
V gene: TRBV18; J gene: TRBJ2-7; CDR3 protein: ASSPPSQGYEQY
V gene: TRBV4-1; J gene: TRBJ1-4; CDR3 protein: ASSQDLGPGEKLF
V gene: TRBV7-8; J gene: TRBJ1-2; CDR3 protein: ASSSRTGGYYGYT
V gene: TRBV11-2; J gene: TRBJ2-7; CDR3 protein: ASSHLDRSYEQY
V gene: TRBV7-3; J gene: TRBJ2-1; CDR3 protein: ASSLAGTSGNNEQF
V gene: TRBV2; J gene: TRBJ2-7; CDR3 protein: ASRAKGTGPSYEQY
V gene: TRBV9; J gene: TRBJ2-1; CDR3 protein: ASIRGQGGYYEQF
V gene: TRBV5-1; J gene: TRBJ2-1; CDR3 protein: ASSLPSGEQF
V gene: TRBV7-2; J gene: TRBJ2-1; CDR3 protein: ASSPMAGRPYNEQF
V gene: TRBV7-9; J gene: TRBJ2-3; CDR3 protein: ASSLSSDTQY
V gene: TRBV18; J gene: TRBJ2-1; CDR3 protein: ASSPWTSGGSGQF
V gene: TRBV5-4; J gene: TRBJ2-1; CDR3 protein: ASRPTGSNEQF
V gene: TRBV20-1; J gene: TRBJ1-1; CDR3 protein: SALMNTEAF
V gene: TRBV4-3; J gene: TRBJ1-2; CDR3 protein: ASSPQILGEGRGAGYT
V gene: TRBV7-2; J gene: TRBJ1-4; CDR3 protein: ASSPDPDRGNGEKLF
V gene: TRBV11-2; J gene: TRBJ2-3; CDR3 protein: ASSLSRPPDTQY
V gene: TRBV21-1; J gene: TRBJ1-6; CDR3 protein: ASSKGRGTNSPLH
V gene: TRBV29-1; J gene: TRBJ2-3; CDR3 protein: SVEGAPWNTDTQY
V gene: TRBV5-1; J gene: TRBJ2-1; CDR3 protein: ASKGTSGGEYNEQF
V gene: TRBV2; J gene: TRBJ1-1; CDR3 protein: ASRGGGGRGTEAF
V gene: TRBV6-5; J gene: TRBJ2-2; CDR3 protein: ASSYASTGELF
V gene: TRBV7-6; J gene: TRBJ2-3; CDR3 protein: ASSLNPGLARRQDTQY
V gene: TRBV6-6; J gene: TRBJ1-2; CDR3 protein: ASSYAGDYGYT
V gene: TRBV10-2; J gene: TRBJ1-2; CDR3 protein: ASSDKIANYGYT